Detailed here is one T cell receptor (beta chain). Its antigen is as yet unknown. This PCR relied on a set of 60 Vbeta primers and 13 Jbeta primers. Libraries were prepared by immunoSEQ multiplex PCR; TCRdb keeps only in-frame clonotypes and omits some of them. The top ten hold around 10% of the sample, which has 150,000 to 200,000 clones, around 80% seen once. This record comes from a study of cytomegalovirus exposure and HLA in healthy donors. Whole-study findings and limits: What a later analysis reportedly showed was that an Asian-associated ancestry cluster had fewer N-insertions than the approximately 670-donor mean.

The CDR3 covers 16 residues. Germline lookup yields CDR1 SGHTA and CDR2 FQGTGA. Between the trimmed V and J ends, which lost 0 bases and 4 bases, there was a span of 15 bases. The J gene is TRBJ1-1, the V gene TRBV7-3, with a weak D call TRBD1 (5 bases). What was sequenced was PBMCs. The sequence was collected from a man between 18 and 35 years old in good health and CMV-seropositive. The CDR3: CASSLTKAARGTEAFF. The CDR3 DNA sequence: TGTGCCAGCAGCTTAACGAAGGCAGCAAGGGGCACTGAAGCTTTCTTT.